This record looks at one TCR beta chain sequence and its context. This clone's antigen is unknown. No base quality information exists; no much larger clone differs at one position. The source of the sample is a study of shared clonotypes between healthy human individuals (dated by TCRdb to between 2020 and 2021). Notes on the research overall: Two women and a few men aged 18 to 49 years were included in the cohort. To estimate repertoire size and how much clonotype sharing occurs between individuals, the study deeply sequenced the blood TCR repertoires of about five healthy adults. For each donor, three plates each were used for CD4 naive and CD4 memory, two plates were used for CD8 naive, and one plate was used for CD8 memory. Different laboratories and diverse techniques were used to prepare libraries and sequence TCR repertoires, to increase sequencing depth and limit assay-specific biases. Between about 0.8 and 9 billion PBMCs per donor were obtained by leukapheresis.

Points the paper makes about the study in general: Incomplete sequencing was indicated by rarefaction of sorted-subset datasets, despite the large sequencing depth. When several donors were compared, the shared fraction of clonotypes was about 5% for naive CD4, roughly 3.4% for naive CD8, 2% to 2.5% for memory CD4, and 0.35% to 0.4% for memory CD8. Larger estimated clonotype richness was generally found for naive subsets than for memory subsets. Pairwise subsampling indicated that sequencing depth was expected to affect the degree of clonotype sharing among donors. The genetic and exposure-history diversity represented was limited by the small number of donors. Sampling was restricted to blood, and TCR repertoires in tissue are likely to differ from TCR repertoires in blood. Clonotypes shared by all four sorted-subset donors showed higher generation probabilities than non-shared clonotypes.

At the junction V is shortened by 0 bases and J by 10 bases, with 10 bases in between. The germline V gene encodes CDR1 MGHRA and CDR2 YSYEKL. From the cysteine through the phenylalanine, the CDR3 covers 13 amino acids. The entry retains the CDR3 DNA only, 39 bases that are in frame from base 1. Using the deep immunoSEQ assay, multiplex PCR amplified TCR CDR3 regions from genomic DNA. Genomic DNA extracted from each cell subset was distributed evenly over all wells of several immunoSEQ 96-well plates, and each plate served as one replicate. Each replicate PCR for sorted subsets received around 0.2 ug genomic DNA, equal to about 29,000 T cell genomes. Purified libraries were quantified with a Qubit 3.0 fluorometer, sized on a Bioanalyzer 2100, and re-quantified with the KAPA Library Quantification kit. Each immunoSEQ 96-well plate was sequenced on its own single-read 150-cycle Illumina NextSeq 550 flow cell. As for how the authors treated the data: The immunoSEQ output contained only junctional sequences without quality scores, so filtering could not match that applied to full-length reads. To assign V/J genes and CDR3, sequences were annotated against IMGT germline references using PyIR, a Python wrapper for IgBLAST v1.9. Reads were removed for weak V/J assignments (E-value above 1e-6), missing CDR3, stop codons, out-of-frame junctions, or ambiguous translated residues. V3J clonotypes were defined as sequences sharing an identical inferred V gene, J gene, and CDR3 amino acid sequence. Percentage overlap between repertoires was calculated by dividing the number of shared unique clonotypes by the size of the smaller repertoire. Richness of each repertoire was evaluated using RTK rarefaction, the Chao1 estimator, and Recon v2.1 estimates of unobserved clonotypes. Generation probabilities were computed with OLGA for all TCRbeta clonotypes obtained by the gDNA method from a few donors. The table was pulled from immuneACCESS by TCRdb, which kept in-frame rearrangements only. Such tables lose some clones; where checked, under half of the loss comes from unresolved V genes, and the rest has no known cause. That table furnishes V, J and clone size, whereas the DNA furnished D and trimming. The sample table holds under 1,100,000 clones, of which 75% to 80% were seen once. The top ten clonotypes cover around 0.6% of the sample.

The donors were healthy, HIV-negative adults with no recently reported acute infections or vaccinations. Every donor was a Caucasian adult living in Nashville, Tennessee, USA. CD4+ T cells were enriched by magnetic negative selection, after which naive cells were positively selected on CD45RA and the negative fraction was taken as the memory subset. Blood was obtained by leukapheresis, after which PBMCs were separated by Ficoll-Histopaque density gradient centrifugation and cryopreserved in liquid nitrogen vapor phase. Purity and quantity of every magnetically sorted T cell population were checked by analytical flow cytometry. Genomic DNA was isolated from each sorted fraction and quantified by UV absorbance on a Nanodrop 2000c.

The specimen was memory CD4+ T cells from PBMCs. Taken with the paper, the label for cell subset or site translates to: CD45RA-negative fraction. The chain was built from TRBV4-1 and TRBJ1-5; the D gene cannot be named for sure. This sequence was found in a man between 18 and 35 years old in good health. Some clones in this sample may be carry-over from other donors' samples. Read as DNA, the sequence is TGCGCCAGCAGCCAAGAACGCCTAGGACCCCAGCATTTT. Its protein product is CASSQERLGPQHF.